Below are 21 T cell receptor beta chains sequenced from a single sample in a study of monozygotic twins with inflammatory bowel disease. TCRdb reprocessed the 5' RACE reads; each CDR3 protein has one entry and no DNA is given. The listing records some 160,000 distinct CDR3 sequences. Sample: blood. Receptors originate from a human donor with ulcerative colitis or Crohn's disease, or a healthy co-twin of an affected twin (not recorded which).

The rearrangement uses TRBV14 and TRBJ1-1. Per germline, CDR1 SGHDN and CDR2 FVKESK. The CDR3 contains 12 residues. The CDR3 sequence is CASSYQYTEAFF.

The chain combines TRBV6-2 or TRBV6-3 with TRBJ1-1. The CDR3 runs 15 residues. CDR1 MNHEY and CDR2 SVGEGT come from the germline V gene. The chain's CDR3 is CASSFPRVFNTEAFF.

The rearrangement links TRBV12-3 or TRBV12-4 to TRBJ2-5; the D call from TCRdb, TRBD1, cannot be confirmed without DNA. The CDR3 is made up of 15 amino acids. This chain's CDR3 is CASSLGGQIQETQYF.

The rearrangement joins TRBV5-4 to TRBJ2-1; without DNA, the TCRdb call of TRBD2 cannot be checked. Per germline, CDR1 SGHNT and CDR2 YYREEE (reference sequence). This CDR3 spans 13 amino acids. CDR3 in amino acids: CASSLRGTGEQFF.

The chain combines TRBV9 with TRBJ1-2; TCRdb designates TRBD1, a call that cannot be tested without DNA. Germline V gene lookup returns CDR1 SGDLS and CDR2 YYNGEE. The CDR3 extends over 16 amino acids. The CDR3: CASSVVSRGRRVGYTF.

The chain uses TRBV20-1 and TRBJ2-7; the D call of TRBD2 rests on TCRdb alone, since no DNA is present to check it. The CDR3 sequence is 21 residues long. Germline V gives CDR1 DFQATT, CDR2 SNEGSKA (reference sequence). CDR3 sequence: CSARGRAILAGAQRNSYEQYF.

V gene TRBV25-1 combines with J gene TRBJ1-2; there is no DNA to check the TCRdb D call of TRBD1. Germline CDR1 and CDR2: MGHDK and SYGVNS. The CDR3 loop spans 14 amino acids. This CDR3 reads CASNRQGETKGYTF.

The genes are TRBV10-3 and TRBJ2-7. The CDR3 sequence is 13 residues long. The germline V gene has CDR1 ENHRY and CDR2 SYGVKD. The CDR3: CAISYQLAYEQYF.

The CDR3 spells CASSLIGNTEAFF. This rearrangement joins TRBV5-4 to TRBJ1-1. Germline V CDR1 and CDR2: SGHNT, YYREEE (reference sequence). The CDR3 contains 13 residues.

This sequence joins TRBV6-5 and TRBJ2-7. The CDR3 runs 13 residues. Germline V gene data show CDR1 as MNHEY and CDR2 as SVGAGI. The CDR3 loop reads CASRRTGLYEQYF.

The J gene is TRBJ1-5, the V gene TRBV4-2; TCRdb names TRBD1, which stays unverified in the absence of DNA. CDR3 size: 15 residues. The germline CDR1 and CDR2 sequences are LGHNA and YNFKEQ. The chain's CDR3 is CASSLGRDGNQPQHF.

The chain is built from TRBV4-3 and TRBJ2-5. In germline, CDR1 is LGHNA, CDR2 YSLEER. The CDR3 has 11 amino acids. The CDR3 loop is CARSGGETQYF.

The genes are TRBV5-1 and TRBJ1-1. CDR3 length equals 13 residues. From germline, CDR1 is SGHRS and CDR2 YFSETQ. Here the CDR3 reads CASTVNGNTEAFF.

This chain connects TRBV20-1 to TRBJ2-1. The CDR3 totals 13 residues. CDR1 is DFQATT, CDR2 SNEGSKA, per germline (reference sequence). CDR3 in amino acids: CSARRTDHNEQFF.

The chain couples TRBV30 to TRBJ1-1. The CDR3 extends over 14 amino acids. The V gene's germline CDR1 is GTSNPN and CDR2 SVGIG (reference sequence). The CDR3: CASEVGGGYYEAFF.

The rearrangement uses TRBV6-1 and TRBJ1-2. Per germline, CDR1 MNHNS and CDR2 SASEGT. The CDR3 covers 14 residues. CDR3: CASSEVFRGDGYTF.

CDR3 in amino acids: CAIRTSGSRNEQFF. This chain connects TRBV10-3 to TRBJ2-1; TCRdb gives TRBD2 as the D gene, but with no DNA this cannot be confirmed. This CDR3 spans 14 amino acids. CDR1 and CDR2 from the germline V gene are ENHRY and SYGVKD.

The chain is built from TRBV12-3 or TRBV12-4 and TRBJ1-5; no DNA is available, so the TRBD1 call from TCRdb remains unchecked. The CDR3 consists of 16 residues. The CDR3 here is CASSLRGGQGNQPQHF.

This chain connects TRBV4-1 to TRBJ1-5. CDR3 length: 15 residues. Looked up from germline, CDR1 is MGHRA and CDR2 is YSYEKL. CDR3 loop: CASSQASRSGQPQHF.

This chain links TRBV7-7 with TRBJ2-2. The CDR3 is 12 amino acids. The germline V gene encodes CDR1 SSHAT and CDR2 FNYEAQ (reference sequence). This chain's CDR3 is CASSPIYGELFF. Combining the CDR3 with reference TRBV7-7 and TRBJ2-2 gives the whole variable domain GAGVSQSPRYKVTKRGQDVTLRCDPISSHATLYWYQQALGQGPEFLTYFNYEAQPDKSGLPSDRFSAERPEGSISTLTIQRTEQRDSAMYRCASSPIYGELFFGEGSRLTVL.

This chain links TRBV4-3 with TRBJ2-2; absent DNA, TCRdb's TRBD2 call cannot be checked. Per germline, CDR1 LGHNA and CDR2 YSLEER. This CDR3 has 15 residues. The CDR3 region is CASSQAGVGTGELFF.